This TCR beta chain stems from a study of T cells in localized non-small cell lung cancer. The germline V gene has CDR1 ENHRY and CDR2 SYGVKD. The CDR3 runs 14 residues. Germline trimming cut 6 bases from V and 2 bases from J; bases unmatched to any gene: 5. Sequencing was performed with immunoSEQ multiplex PCR; in TCRdb, only in-frame clones are kept and a portion is missing. The data hold 23,000 or so clones, with approximately 91% observed a single time. This specimen consisted of peripheral blood mononuclear cells, obtained before any cancer treatment. The chain links TRBV10-3 to TRBJ2-3; 7 bases are a match to TRBD2. The receptor was derived from a male donor older than 55 with stage II lung adenocarcinoma. The CDR3 region is CAISIGTTTDTQYF. The CDR3 nucleotides read TGTGCCATCAGCATCGGGACTACCACAGATACGCAGTATTTT.